This TCR beta chain was retrieved from a study of cytomegalovirus exposure and HLA in healthy donors. The CDR3 is 15 amino acids. The germline V gene has CDR1 SGHNT and CDR2 YYREEE (reference sequence). The trim removed 2 bases at V and 7 bases at J, leaving 9 bases unmatched. The primer mix had 60 Vbeta and 13 Jbeta primers. Libraries were prepared by immunoSEQ multiplex PCR; TCRdb keeps only in-frame clonotypes and omits some of them. The sample gives fewer than 150,000 clones, around 81% of which show up once; over 6.5% is in the top ten. This TCR derives from a man aged 40-49 years in good health and CMV-seropositive. The sequenced sample consisted of PBMCs. The V call is TRBV5-4, the J call TRBJ2-7; 10 bases line up with TRBD1. The CDR3 coding sequence is TGTGCCAGCAGCTTTAAGACAGGGGGCCGCGGGGAGCAGTACTTC. It specifies CASSFKTGGRGEQYF.